The clone carrying this T cell receptor (beta chain) ranks as medium-sized. The data were taken from a study of molecular identifiers for immune sequencing clone quantification. Germline assignment: CDR1 DFQATT and CDR2 SNEGSKA (reference sequence). Trimming took off 4 bases at V and 1 base at J, with 9 bases between the two ends. This CDR3 contains 13 residues. Each CDR3 protein gets one entry after TCRdb re-called the PCR reads with MiXCR. Of more than 9,000 distinct CDR3 sequences in the sample, just under 20% were seen once. The chain uses TRBV20-1 and TRBJ2-3; no definite D call. The TCR sequence derives from a human donor in good health. Some libraries in this study had Jurkat cell RNA spiked in. Sequencing input: naive CD8+ T cells from blood, with Jurkat cell RNA spiked in. The subset is: FACS-sorted CD8+CD4-CCR7+CD45RA+ naive T cells. This CDR3 is CSAIPYGTDTQYF. The CDR3 region has the DNA TGCAGTGCTATCCCTTATGGCACAGATACGCAGTATTTT.